Listed below are T cell receptor beta chains from one sample, sequenced in a study of T-cell reconstitution after alpha-beta-depleted transplantation in children. Via MiXCR, TCRdb re-called the PCR reads, giving one row per CDR3 protein. The sample contains about 17,000 distinct CDR3 sequences, 12% of which appear only once. Material: PBMCs, mostly from graft donor cells, obtained 180 days after TCRalphabeta/CD19-depleted stem cell transplant. The source of these receptors is a boy less than two years old who had a stem cell transplant for Wiskott-Aldrich syndrome, so the T cells may come from the graft donor. The CDR3 runs from the conserved cysteine through the conserved F or W. A D gene is named only where the DNA matches it firmly. Expanded clones get a size class; other rows say once, few or many, or leave the size out.

few | TRBJ2-7 | . | TRBV20-1 | TGCAGTGCAAAGACTCCGACCTACGAGCAGTACTTC | CSAKTPTYEQYF
many | TRBJ1-2 | . | TRBV12-3/TRBV12-4 | TGTGCCAGCAGTTTTCGTCACCACAGTACCAACTATGGCTACACCTTC | CASSFRHHSTNYGYTF
few | TRBJ1-3 | . | TRBV7-9 | TGTGCCAGCAGCCGTGACAGGATTGGAAACACCATATATTTT | CASSRDRIGNTIYF
. | TRBJ1-1 | TRBD1 | TRBV7-9 | TGTGCCAGCAGCTCCGGCCGGGACAGGGCCAAAGGGCGTGTAGCTTTCTTT | CASSSGRDRAKGRVAFF
many | TRBJ2-5 | . | TRBV5-1 | TGCGCCAGCAGCTTGGTCCAGGGGAGGGAGACCCAGTACTTC | CASSLVQGRETQYF
. | TRBJ2-7 | TRBD2 | TRBV12-3/TRBV12-4 | TGTGCCAGCAGCCCATCCAGGGAGGGTCGCGAGCAGTACTTC | CASSPSREGREQYF
few | TRBJ2-1 | TRBD2 | TRBV7-7 | TGTGCCAGCAGCCCCTTGGGACTACCAGACAATGAGCAGTTCTTC | CASSPLGLPDNEQFF
. | TRBJ1-2 | . | TRBV28 | TGTGCCAGCAGTCCATTCCGGGTTTATGAGGGCGGCTACACCTTC | CASSPFRVYEGGYTF
few | TRBJ1-2 | TRBD1 | TRBV20-1 | TGCAGTGCTAGAGGGGGACAGGGTAGTGGCTACACCTTC | CSARGGQGSGYTF
. | TRBJ1-4 | . | TRBV20-1 | TGCAGTGCTAGGACCCGGCGACAGTCTGGAGAAAAACTGTTTTTT | CSARTRRQSGEKLFF
many | TRBJ2-7 | . | TRBV4-1 | TGCGCCAGCAGCCAAGTTACCGCCTCGGGTGAGCAGTACTTC | CASSQVTASGEQYF
few | TRBJ1-2 | . | TRBV21-1 | TGTGCCAGCAGCGACAACTATGGCTACACCTTC | CASSDNYGYTF
many | TRBJ2-5 | TRBD2 | TRBV5-1 | TGCGCCAGCAGCTACGGACTAGCGGAAGAGACCCAGTACTTC | CASSYGLAEETQYF
many | TRBJ1-4 | . | TRBV5-1 | TGCGCCAGCAGCTTGAATGGGGGGCAAGAAGAAAAACTGTTTTTT | CASSLNGGQEEKLFF
many | TRBJ2-1 | TRBD2 | TRBV20-1 | TGCAGTGCTAGGGGGACTAGCTACACAGAGCAGTTCTTC | CSARGTSYTEQFF
many | TRBJ2-7 | TRBD2 | TRBV29-1 | TGCAGCGTATCTCCCGCTAGCGGCACCTACGAGCAGTACTTC | CSVSPASGTYEQYF
few | TRBJ2-1 | TRBD2 | TRBV7-8 | TGTGCCAGCAGCCCTGTTTTAGCGGGTTCCTACAATGAGCAGTTCTTC | CASSPVLAGSYNEQFF
many | TRBJ2-5 | . | TRBV3-1 | TGTGCCAGCAGCCTTACTAGGGTGGAAGAGACCCAGTACTTC | CASSLTRVEETQYF
many | TRBJ1-2 | TRBD1 | TRBV5-6 | TGTGCCAGCAGTCCCACCGGTCGGGACAGGGGGCATGGCTACACCTTC | CASSPTGRDRGHGYTF
. | TRBJ2-7 | . | TRBV27 | TGTGCCAGCAGTAACTGGGGGGTAAATTGGAGGCAGTACTTC | CASSNWGVNWRQYF
. | TRBJ2-1 | . | TRBV6-1 | TGTGCCAGCAGTGAAAGACTAGTCGATGAGCAGTTCTTC | CASSERLVDEQFF
. | TRBJ2-1 | TRBD1 | TRBV14 | TGTGCCAGCAGCCAAGATTGGAGAGGGGGCCCCTTCTTC | CASSQDWRGGPFF
many | TRBJ1-1 | . | TRBV5-1 | TGCGCCAGCAGCTTGGTTGTAGGAGCGGACACTGAAGCTTTCTTT | CASSLVVGADTEAFF
few | TRBJ2-5 | TRBD1 | TRBV6-2/TRBV6-3 | TGTGCCAGCAGTTATAGGCGCCAGGGGGTGCCCCAGTACTTC | CASSYRRQGVPQYF
many | TRBJ2-6 | TRBD1 | TRBV11-1 | TGTGCCAGCAGCTTACTCGAAACAGGGGAAAGCTCTGGGGCCAACGGCCTGACTTTC | CASSLLETGESSGANGLTF
few | TRBJ2-5 | TRBD2 | TRBV20-1 | TGCAGTGCAGCGCGGGAGCGGGAGACCCAGTACTTC | CSAARERETQYF
many | TRBJ2-1 | . | TRBV5-1 | TGCGCCAGCAGCTTCGAACTAGGCCCAACATCCTACAATGAGCAGTTCTTC | CASSFELGPTSYNEQFF
. | TRBJ1-5 | TRBD1 | TRBV7-9 | TGTTCCAGCAGCTTAGCGGGACAGGGGAATCAGCCCCAGCATTTT | CSSSLAGQGNQPQHF
. | TRBJ2-6 | TRBD1 | TRBV4-1 | TGCGCCAGCAGCCAAGCCGGCAGGGGGTATTCTGGGGCCAACGTCCTGACTTTC | CASSQAGRGYSGANVLTF
. | TRBJ2-7 | . | TRBV7-9 | TGTGCCAGCAGCTTAATTGCGTTTGGCGAGCAGTACTTC | CASSLIAFGEQYF
many | TRBJ2-2 | . | TRBV5-5 | TGTGCCAGCAGCTTGGGGAGTGCGAACACCGGGGAGCTGTTTTTT | CASSLGSANTGELFF
many | TRBJ2-3 | . | TRBV5-1 | TGCGCCAGCAGCTTGGAAGCAACTAGCACAGATACGCAGTATTTT | CASSLEATSTDTQYF
. | TRBJ1-5 | TRBD1 | TRBV7-9 | TGTGCCAGCAGCCTACGGACAGGGAGGGAGAACAATCAGCCCCAGCATTTT | CASSLRTGRENNQPQHF
. | TRBJ2-2 | . | TRBV7-2 | TGTGCCAGCAGCTTAGGGACGTTGAACACCGGGGAGCTGTTTTTT | CASSLGTLNTGELFF
many | TRBJ1-2 | . | TRBV19 | TGTGCCAGTAGTATAAGCGTTGGCAGTTGGACCTATGGCTACACCTTC | CASSISVGSWTYGYTF
. | TRBJ2-4 | TRBD2 | TRBV6-2/TRBV6-3 | TGTGCCAGCAGTTACACCCATTCAGCGGGAGGGCCAAGAAACATTCAGTACTTC | CASSYTHSAGGPRNIQYF
many | TRBJ1-5 | . | TRBV6-1 | TGTGCCAGCAGTGAAGGGACATCATATAGCAATCAGCCCCAGCATTTT | CASSEGTSYSNQPQHF
many | TRBJ1-1 | TRBD1 | TRBV30 | TGTGCCTGGAGTCCGGCAGGGGGATGGACTGAAGCTTTCTTT | CAWSPAGGWTEAFF
. | TRBJ2-1 | . | TRBV10-2 | TGCGCCGCATTAGAGGGGGTTGGGACGCGCAATGAGCAGTTCTTC | CAALEGVGTRNEQFF
many | TRBJ1-5 | TRBD1 | TRBV5-1 | TGCGCCAGCGACATAACAGGGGAGACAAATCAGCCCCAGCATTTT | CASDITGETNQPQHF
few | TRBJ1-2 | TRBD1 | TRBV3-1 | TGTGCCAGCAGCCAAGAAATAAGGCCAGGGGGTAACTATGGCTACACCTTC | CASSQEIRPGGNYGYTF